One sample yielded the 5 T cell receptor beta chains listed below, sequenced in a study of blood T cell repertoires in COVID-19. Using immunoSEQ multiplex PCR, the repertoire was profiled, and TCRdb retains in-frame clones only, with some absent. Of about 220,000 clones listed, approximately 84% are singletons. The material sequenced was peripheral blood. These receptors were obtained from a woman aged 60 to 75 with acute or convalescent COVID-19.

Only one count was recorded for this clone. The CDR3 reads CASSLKGGLGEQFF. In nucleotides, the CDR3 is TGTGCCAGCAGTTTGAAGGGGGGGCTTGGTGAGCAGTTCTTC. The chain couples TRBV27 to TRBJ2-1; TRBD2 might be the D (7 bases). CDR1 is MNHEY and CDR2 is SMNVEV in the germline V gene (reference sequence). The CDR3 totals 14 residues. V lost 3 bases, J lost 9 bases, and 15 bases lay in between.

The DNA for the CDR3 is TGTGCCAGCAGCTCCTCCGGGACTAGTCTCTATGAGCAGTTCTTC. Translation gives CASSSSGTSLYEQFF. The chain combines TRBV13 with TRBJ2-1; 8 bases match TRBD2. CDR1 and CDR2 from the germline V gene are PRHDT and FYEKMQ (reference sequence). J was trimmed by 8 bases and V by 4 bases; bases with no gene match: 10. This CDR3 region has 15 residues. Using reference TRBV13 and TRBJ2-1 for the parts outside the CDR3, the full variable domain is AAGVIQSPRHLIKEKRETATLKCYPIPRHDTVYWYQQGPGQDPQFLISFYEKMQSDKGSIPDRFSAQQFSDYHSELNMSSLELGDSALYFCASSSSGTSLYEQFFGPGTRLTVL.

CDR3 sequence: CASSQAVSTDTQYF. The CDR3 DNA follows: TGTGCCAGCAGCCAAGCAGTTAGCACAGATACGCAGTATTTT. The chain has TRBV14 and TRBJ2-3; D is uncertain. The CDR3 has 14 amino acids. V was pared by 1 base and J by 0 bases, with 5 bases between. CDR1 and CDR2 (germline): SGHDN, FVKESK.

V gene TRBV5-1 combines with J gene TRBJ2-1; TRBD1 might be the D (5 bases). The CDR3 runs 15 residues. Trimming removed 0 bases at V and 1 base at J, with 8 bases between. Germline CDR1 SGHRS, CDR2 YFSETQ. CDR3 loop: CASSLGQISYNEQFF. DNA of the CDR3: TGCGCCAGCAGCTTGGGACAGATTTCCTACAATGAGCAGTTCTTC. The full variable domain, in which reference TRBV5-1 and TRBJ2-1 provide the parts outside the CDR3, is KAGVTQTPRYLIKTRGQQVTLSCSPISGHRSVSWYQQTPGQGLQFLFEYFSETQRNKGNFPGRFSGRQFSNSRSEMNVSTLELGDSALYLCASSLGQISYNEQFFGPGTRLTVL.

The CDR3 loop reads CASSQDEGREFQPQHF. For the CDR3, the DNA is TGCGCCAGCAGCCAAGATGAAGGCCGGGAATTTCAGCCCCAGCATTTT. This chain uses TRBV4-1 with TRBJ1-5; no firm D call. The CDR3 contains 16 residues. Trimming left V 0 bases short and J 6 bases short, with 15 bases between. The germline V gene has CDR1 MGHRA and CDR2 YSYEKL.